This TCR beta chain came from a study of cytomegalovirus exposure and HLA in healthy donors. Study-level background: The same platform was used for the 120 validation repertoires and the roughly 680 first-cohort repertoires, a later analysis reported.

This table comes from immunoSEQ multiplex PCR, and its TCRdb copy is limited to in-frame clones, with some not included. Here the sample spans hundreds of thousands of clones, roughly 84% being singletons. Germline values: CDR1 SGHTA, CDR2 FQGNSA. V lost 6 bases to trimming and J lost 2 bases, with 14 bases between them. This CDR3 has 15 amino acids. The sequence was collected from a woman aged 18-30 years in good health and CMV-seropositive. This chain joins TRBV7-2 and TRBJ1-5, with D perhaps TRBD1 (6 bases). Sequencing was done on a sample of PBMCs. The CDR3 loop reads CASSLQGMGNQPQHF. DNA for the CDR3: TGTGCCAGCAGTCTACAGGGTATGGGCAATCAGCCCCAGCATTTT.